This T cell receptor beta chain was retrieved from a study of cytomegalovirus exposure and HLA in healthy donors. The PCR contained 60 Vbeta and 13 Jbeta primers. Some clones are missing from TCRdb's copy, which holds only in-frame ones; the method was immunoSEQ multiplex PCR. The table records tens of thousands of clones, roughly nine tenths of them present only once. This clone was counted once. Sequenced: PBMCs. The origin of this receptor is a woman aged 18-30 years in good health and CMV-seronegative.

CDR3 sequence: CASSRQLVGDTQYF. The DNA of the CDR3 is TGTGCCAGTTCCCGACAGCTTGTTGGAGATACGCAGTATTTT. The J gene is TRBJ2-3, the V gene TRBV5-6; D perhaps matches TRBD1 (5 bases). The V end was cut by 8 bases, the J end by 5 bases, with 18 bases between. Germline V lookup: CDR1 SGHDT, CDR2 YYEEEE. The CDR3 loop spans 14 amino acids.